The 24 T cell receptor beta chains reported below all come from one sample, sequenced in a study of Graves' ophthalmopathy and Graves' hyperthyroidism (dated by TCRdb to about 2018). The instrument given in TCRdb is Illumina HiSeq 2000. For repertoire sequencing, TCR beta CDR3 regions were amplified from RNA transcripts. The first round was an RT-PCR using HTBI primers with the Qiagen OneStep RT-PCR kit, and this first round was followed by a second-round multiplex PCR, then size selection and purification. The raw public data were reprocessed by TCRdb itself: fastp quality trimming at Q25, MiXCR clonotype calling, in-frame beta chains only. A single entry per CDR3 protein holds the most common genes and DNA from its merged rows. This sample has about 550,000 distinct CDR3 sequences in its table, and 35% to 45% of those were observed once. The top ten constitute 3.5% to 4.5% of the sample. Sequencing was performed on peripheral blood or thyroid tissue (not recorded which). The source of these receptors is an adult man with Graves' hyperthyroidism.

As regards this clonotype: The CDR3 does not end in the conserved phenylalanine or tryptophan, so this is likely a read error. The DNA is left out, because the CDR3 cannot be placed on it with certainty; the CDR3 is given as TCRdb lists it. The chain joins TRBV10-3 to TRBJ1-4; TRBD1 was called by the table and not checked on the DNA. Looked up from germline, CDR1 is ENHRY and CDR2 is SYGVKD. The CDR3 adds up to 11 amino acids, both ends counted. The CDR3 spells CAISGDSRFNY.

This clonotype was seen repeatedly, ten times or more. The chain joins TRBV5-1 to TRBJ1-1, with D hard to call. The CDR3 sequence is 15 residues long. With 0 bases removed from V and 1 base from J, the gap between germline ends came to 10 bases. In germline, CDR1 is SGHRS, CDR2 YFSETQ. The CDR3 DNA follows: TGCGCCAGCAGCTTGGAAGGATACGGGAACACTGAAGCTTTCTTT. This gives the protein CASSLEGYGNTEAFF.

This chain uses TRBV20-1 with TRBJ2-5; the D gene could be TRBD1 or TRBD2 (5 bases each). The CDR3 is made up of 18 amino acids. V lost 6 bases to trimming and J lost 1 base, with 27 bases between them. Germline CDR1 reads DFQATT; CDR2 reads SNEGSKA (reference sequence). CDR3 sequence: CSAGATNTGAEGQETQYF. CDR3 nucleotides: TGCAGTGCCGGGGCCACGAACACCGGGGCGGAAGGCCAAGAGACCCAGTACTTC.

Notes on this clonotype: One junction end does not reproduce the germline sequence, and a read error may be involved. The chain couples TRBV10-3 to TRBJ1-3; D call uncertain. CDR3 length: 17 amino acids. CDR1 and CDR2 from the germline V gene are ENHRY and SYGVKD. The CDR3 reads CASSEVDRAPSGNTIYF. In DNA, the CDR3 is TGTGCCAGCAGTGAAGTAGACCGAGCCCCCTCTGGAAACACCATATATTTT.

The V gene is TRBV20-1, the J gene TRBJ2-5, with D possibly being TRBD2 (7 bases). Trimming left V 3 bases short and J 4 bases short, with 12 bases between. The CDR3 length is 13 residues. In germline, CDR1 is DFQATT, CDR2 SNEGSKA (reference sequence). The CDR3 DNA reads as TGCAGTGCTAGTGGGGGGGCGCTAGAGACCCAGTACTTC. Translated: CSASGGALETQYF.

The table lists this clonotype with many counts. The V and J genes are TRBV7-9 and TRBJ1-5; D may be TRBD1 (5 bases). Germline lookup yields CDR1 SEHNR and CDR2 FQNEAQ (reference sequence). V lost 1 base and J lost 9, with 10 bases in between. This CDR3 region has 13 residues. The CDR3 sequence: CASSLGGDRPQHF. Here the CDR3 DNA reads TGTGCCAGCAGCTTAGGAGGGGATCGGCCCCAGCATTTT.

This clonotype was seen repeatedly, ten times or more. V gene TRBV10-3 combines with J gene TRBJ2-7, with D maybe TRBD2 (5 bases). V was trimmed by 2 bases and J by 3 bases, leaving 14 bases between them. Germline V lookup: CDR1 ENHRY, CDR2 SYGVKD. The CDR3 has 15 amino acids. The CDR3 bases are TGTGCCATCAGTGAGACCACGGAGGAGCACTACGAGCAGTACTTC. Its protein is CAISETTEEHYEQYF.

Comment on this clonotype: At one boundary the junction diverges from the germline segment, which might be a read error. This sequence joins TRBV10-3 and TRBJ2-2; a weak D match, TRBD2 (5 bases). The CDR3 has 11 amino acids. The germline gives CDR1 ENHRY, CDR2 SYGVKD. The CDR3 protein is CASSDYWELFF. The CDR3 region has the DNA TGTGCCAGCAGTGACTATTGGGAGCTGTTTTTT.

This clonotype was detected many times. V usage is TRBV7-6 and J usage is TRBJ2-5; D gene unclear. The germline V gene has CDR1 SGHVS and CDR2 FNYEAQ. The CDR3 totals 15 residues. V was trimmed by 0 bases and J by 1 base, leaving 9 bases between them. CDR3 nucleotide sequence: TGTGCCAGCAGCTTAGCGTACAGTAGCCAAGAGACCCAGTACTTC. This gives the protein CASSLAYSSQETQYF.

In its sample, this clonotype was seen many times. This rearrangement joins TRBV2 to TRBJ1-2; 7 nucleotides agree with TRBD1. The germline V gene encodes CDR1 SNHLY and CDR2 FYNNEI. The V and J ends lost 5 bases and 1 base, in that order; junction bases with no gene match: 4. The CDR3 sequence is 14 residues long. The CDR3 bases are TGTGCCAGCAGTCCAGGGGGTAATAACTATGGCTACACCTTC. It yields the protein CASSPGGNNYGYTF.

The chain employs TRBV4-1 and TRBJ1-1, with 8 bases lining up with TRBD1. The ends lost 6 bases at V and 0 bases at J; junction bases unmatched: 9. CDR3 length: 16 amino acids. Germline loops: CDR1 MGHRA, CDR2 YSYEKL. CDR3 coding DNA: TGCGCCAGCAGTCGAGGACAGGGTAATATGAACACTGAAGCTTTCTTT. Protein sequence: CASSRGQGNMNTEAFF.

Ten or more counts support this clonotype. The rearrangement joins TRBV9 to TRBJ2-1; D uncertain. V shed 0 bases and J shed 6 bases, with 7 bases lying between them. This CDR3 contains 13 residues. Germline assignment: CDR1 SGDLS and CDR2 YYNGEE. CDR3 region: CASSVAPVNEQFF. CDR3 sequence (DNA): TGTGCCAGCAGCGTAGCTCCAGTCAATGAGCAGTTCTTC.

This rearrangement joins TRBV29-1 to TRBJ1-2, with D maybe TRBD1 (5 bases). This CDR3 has 14 amino acids. The germline V and J ends were trimmed by 4 bases and 0 bases, with 12 bases remaining between them. Germline values: CDR1 SQVTM, CDR2 ANQGSEA. CDR3: CSVVWQGANYGYTF. CDR3 DNA sequence: TGCAGCGTTGTTTGGCAGGGAGCTAACTATGGCTACACCTTC.

The gene calls are TRBV12-3 or TRBV12-4 and TRBJ1-2, with D unresolved. V was shortened by 7 bases and J by 1 base, with 10 bases between the two germline ends. CDR3 length: 13 residues. CDR3 sequence reads: CASTDPLNYGYTF. DNA of the CDR3: TGTGCCAGCACCGACCCCCTTAACTATGGCTACACCTTC.

This clonotype was seen ten or more times. The chain employs TRBV7-9 and TRBJ1-5; D not resolved. V gave up 5 bases and J gave up 6 bases, with 8 bases separating them. The CDR3 sequence is 12 residues long. Germline V gives CDR1 SEHNR, CDR2 FQNEAQ (reference sequence). CDR3 in DNA: TGTGCCAGCAGCCCTGGCCCTCAGCCCCAGCATTTT. Protein sequence: CASSPGPQPQHF.

A single count supports this clonotype. The junction departs from germline at one end; a sequencing error may be responsible. The rearrangement joins TRBV19 to TRBJ1-1; a possible D gene is TRBD1 (5 bases). The CDR3 has 14 amino acids. CDR1 and CDR2 (germline): LNHDA, SQIVND (reference sequence). Here the CDR3 reads CASSGHGATTEASF. DNA of the CDR3: TGTGCCAGTAGTGGCCACGGGGCGACAACTGAAGCTTCCTTT.

The rearrangement joins TRBV7-2 to TRBJ1-2; TRBD1 aligns across 7 bases. Germline CDR1 reads SGHTA; CDR2 reads FQGNSA. The V gene end was trimmed by 6 bases and the J gene end by 5 bases; junction bases not matched to a gene: 12. CDR3 size: 15 residues. The CDR3 DNA reads TGTGCCAGCAGTTATATAGACAGGGTTGAATATGGCTACACCTTC. It encodes CASSYIDRVEYGYTF.

The chain has TRBV15 and TRBJ2-1, with 11 bases lining up with TRBD1. The germline V gene encodes CDR1 LNHNV and CDR2 YYDKDF (reference sequence). With V trimmed by 0 bases and J by 6 bases, 4 bases remained unmatched. The CDR3 runs to 16 residues. The CDR3 DNA follows: TGTGCCACCAGCAGAGATTTGGGGACAGGGGGCAATGAGCAGTTCTTC. Its translation: CATSRDLGTGGNEQFF. The complete variable domain, with remaining parts taken from reference TRBV15 and TRBJ2-1, reads DAMVIQNPRYQVTQFGKPVTLSCSQTLNHNVMYWYQQKSSQAPKLLFHYYDKDFNNEADTPDNFQSRRPNTSFCFLDIRSPGLGDTAMYLCATSRDLGTGGNEQFFGPGTRLTVL.

This clonotype was seen ten or more times. The CDR3 spells CASRRQGGRPQHF. CDR3 nucleotides: TGTGCCAGCAGGAGACAGGGAGGTCGGCCCCAGCATTTT. The genes are TRBV12-3 or TRBV12-4 and TRBJ1-5; 7 bases are shared with TRBD1. The CDR3 length is 13 residues. Trimming cost V 6 bases and J 9 bases; bases outside gene matches: 8.

Ten or more counts support this clonotype. The chain recombines TRBV20-1 with TRBJ2-7; the D gene could be TRBD1 or TRBD2 (6 bases each). Trimming took 0 bases from V and 3 from J, leaving 9 bases between them. Germline V lookup: CDR1 DFQATT, CDR2 SNEGSKA (reference sequence). The CDR3 totals 13 residues. CDR3: CSAREGGYYEQYF. In nucleotides, the CDR3 is TGCAGTGCTAGAGAGGGGGGCTACTACGAGCAGTACTTC.

A word on this clonotype: A read error is possible here, since a much larger clone lies one base away. The rearrangement uses TRBV6-6 and TRBJ2-7, with 7 bases that match TRBD1. Germline assignment: CDR1 MNHNY and CDR2 SVGAGI (reference sequence). CDR3 length: 14 amino acids. Trimming removed 6 bases from V and 3 bases from J; junction bases left unmatched: 8. The CDR3 here is CASRPGTESYEQYF. The CDR3 bases are TGTGCCAGCAGGCCCGGGACAGAGAGCTACGAGCAGTACTTC.

This clonotype was recorded many times. This chain uses TRBV6-5 with TRBJ1-6; TRBD1 matches at 10 bases. Germline assignment: CDR1 MNHEY and CDR2 SVGAGI. V lost 6 bases, J lost 7 bases, and 9 bases stayed unmatched. The CDR3 contains 16 residues. DNA for the CDR3: TGTGCCAGCAGCCCCGACAGGGGGCTAGGGAATTCACCCCTCCACTTT. It codes for CASSPDRGLGNSPLHF.

This clonotype was found many times. The J gene is TRBJ1-6, the V gene TRBV12-3 or TRBV12-4; D possibly corresponds to TRBD1 (6 bases). Trimming removed 3 bases at V and 8 bases at J, with 11 bases between. This CDR3 comprises 14 residues. The CDR3 loop reads CASSFRRGHSPLHF. In nucleotides, the CDR3 is TGTGCCAGCAGTTTTCGCAGGGGTCATTCACCCCTCCACTTT.

This chain uses TRBV24-1 with TRBJ1-2; D is uncertain. This CDR3 comprises 12 residues. The V gene lost 7 bases and the J gene lost 8 bases, with 13 bases spanning the gap. CDR1 and CDR2 from the germline V gene are KGHDR and SFDVKD. The CDR3 bases are TGTGCCACCAGAAGCAGGTCTGGGGGCTACACCTTC. Residues: CATRSRSGGYTF.